This T cell receptor beta chain comes out of a study of T cell responses to AZD1222 COVID-19 vaccine. The count of this clone is one. Its cognate antigen is unknown. In germline, CDR1 is MDHEN, CDR2 SYDVKM. The CDR3 covers 14 residues. V was trimmed by 5 bases and J by 3 bases, leaving 14 bases between them. Study-level findings and limits: Unmutated variant regions are reportedly the target of nearly half of TCRs that are spike-specific.

The method was immunoSEQ multiplex PCR; TCRdb's version includes in-frame clones alone and lacks a portion of them. The table has about 110,000 clones, 87% seen once. The chain couples TRBV28 to TRBJ2-7; D remains ambiguous. The sequence came from an adult who received the AZD1222 COVID-19 vaccine. The sequenced sample was peripheral blood, obtained 28 days after the second AZD1222 dose. Here the CDR3 DNA reads TGTGCCAGCAGTCTACGACATCGAGACTACGAGCAGTACTTC. As protein: CASSLRHRDYEQYF.